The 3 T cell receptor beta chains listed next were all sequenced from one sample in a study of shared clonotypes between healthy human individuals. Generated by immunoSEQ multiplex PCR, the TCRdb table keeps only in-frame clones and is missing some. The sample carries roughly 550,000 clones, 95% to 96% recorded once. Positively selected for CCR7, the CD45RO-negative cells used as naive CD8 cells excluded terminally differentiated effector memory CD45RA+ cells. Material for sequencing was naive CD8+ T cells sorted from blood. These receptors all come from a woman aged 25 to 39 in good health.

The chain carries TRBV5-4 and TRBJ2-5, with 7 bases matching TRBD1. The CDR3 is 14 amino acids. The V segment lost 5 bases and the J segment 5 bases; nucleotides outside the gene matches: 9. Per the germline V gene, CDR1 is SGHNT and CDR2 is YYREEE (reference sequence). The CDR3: CASRRGQAWETQYF. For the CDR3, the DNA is TGTGCCAGCAGACGAGGACAGGCATGGGAGACCCAGTACTTC.

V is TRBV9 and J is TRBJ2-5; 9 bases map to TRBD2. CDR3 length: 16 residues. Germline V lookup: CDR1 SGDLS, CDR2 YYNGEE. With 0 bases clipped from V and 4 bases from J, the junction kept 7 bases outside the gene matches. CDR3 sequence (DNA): TGTGCCAGCAGCGTAGGAGGTAGCGGGGGAGGAGAGACCCAGTACTTC. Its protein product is CASSVGGSGGGETQYF.

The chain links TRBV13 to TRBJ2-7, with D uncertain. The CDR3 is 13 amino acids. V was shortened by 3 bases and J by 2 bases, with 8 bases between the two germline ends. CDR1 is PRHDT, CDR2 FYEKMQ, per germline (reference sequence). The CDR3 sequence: CASSLALTYEQYF. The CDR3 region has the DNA TGTGCCAGCAGCTTGGCACTAACCTACGAGCAGTACTTC.